This T cell receptor (beta chain) was documented in a study of T cell changes during pregnancy in multiple sclerosis. Germline V CDR1 and CDR2: SGHVS, FNYEAQ. The V end lost 1 base, the J end lost 5 bases, and 20 bases lay between the germline ends. The CDR3 covers 17 residues. Only in-frame clones appear in the TCRdb table, and some are missing; sequencing was by immunoSEQ multiplex PCR. The sample has tens of thousands of clones; less than 90% are singletons. The specimen comprised CD4+ T cells from peripheral blood mononuclear cells, sampled before pregnancy. This clonotype was sampled from a female donor with multiple sclerosis, enrolled in a pregnancy study. The chain links TRBV7-6 to TRBJ2-5, with D possibly being TRBD2 (6 bases). Here the CDR3 DNA reads TGTGCCAGCAGCTTAGTGGCGGGGTCTTTACATGCGGAGACCCAGTACTTC. Protein product: CASSLVAGSLHAETQYF. Full variable domain (missing parts from reference TRBV7-6 and TRBJ2-5): GAGVSQSPRYKVTKRGQDVALRCDPISGHVSLYWYRQALGQGPEFLTYFNYEAQQDKSGLPNDRFSAERPEGSISTLTIQRTEQRDSAMYRCASSLVAGSLHAETQYFGPGTRLLVL.